This TCR beta chain was sequenced during a study of early T cells in non-severe SARS-CoV-2 infection. CDR3 length equals 14 residues. Germline CDR1 is LNHDA and CDR2 is SQIVND (reference sequence). V trimming: 5 bases; J trimming: 10 bases; junction bases outside the gene matches: 8. Unique molecular identifiers tagged individual cDNA molecules. MiXCR, run by TCRdb on the 5' RACE reads, gives a single entry per CDR3 protein. The sample lists roughly 70,000 distinct CDR3 sequences, more than 15% occurring once. This clonotype came up a few times. The rearrangement links TRBV19 to TRBJ2-1; TRBD2 matches 10 bases. The sample in question was whole blood, obtained at baseline. The TCR comes from an adult who was a healthcare worker with PCR-confirmed SARS-CoV-2 infection or an uninfected control (not recorded which). The CDR3 DNA is TGTGCCAGTAGTGTACTAGCGGGATCAGAGGAGCAGTTCTTC. Protein product: CASSVLAGSEEQFF.